This T cell receptor (beta chain) comes out of a study of shared clonotypes between healthy human individuals. Positive CCR7 selection of CD45RO-negative cells yielded the naive CD8 cells, and terminally differentiated effector memory CD45RA+ cells were excluded. Some clones are missing from TCRdb's copy, which holds only in-frame ones; the method was immunoSEQ multiplex PCR. Among roughly 1,800,000 clones listed, around 96% were seen once. Trimming removed 2 bases at V and 2 bases at J, with 8 bases between. Germline lookup yields CDR1 SGHDT and CDR2 YYEEEE. The CDR3 spans 13 residues. Sequencing was done on a sample of naive CD8+ T cells sorted from blood. This sequence originates from a man aged 18 to 29 in good health. J is TRBJ2-7 and V is TRBV5-6; no clear D. CDR3: CASSFLGTYEQYF. The CDR3 DNA reads as TGTGCCAGCAGCTTTCTGGGGACCTACGAGCAGTACTTC.